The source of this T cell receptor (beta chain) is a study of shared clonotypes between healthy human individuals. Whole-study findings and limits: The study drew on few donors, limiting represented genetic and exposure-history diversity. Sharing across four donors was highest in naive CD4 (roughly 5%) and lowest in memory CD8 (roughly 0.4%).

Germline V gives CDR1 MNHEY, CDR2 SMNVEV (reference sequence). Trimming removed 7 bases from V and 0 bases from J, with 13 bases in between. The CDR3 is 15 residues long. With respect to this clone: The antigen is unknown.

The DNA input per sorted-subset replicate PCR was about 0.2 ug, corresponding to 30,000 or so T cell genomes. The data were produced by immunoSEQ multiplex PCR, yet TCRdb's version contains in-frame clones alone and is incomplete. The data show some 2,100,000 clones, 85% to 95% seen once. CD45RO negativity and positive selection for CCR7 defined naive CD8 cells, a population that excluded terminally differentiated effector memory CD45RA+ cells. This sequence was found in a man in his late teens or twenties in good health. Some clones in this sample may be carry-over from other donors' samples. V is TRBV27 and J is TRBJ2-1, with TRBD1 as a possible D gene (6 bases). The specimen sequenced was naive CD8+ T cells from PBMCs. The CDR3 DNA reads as TGTGCCAGCACCCCGGGACAAAGCTCCTACAATGAGCAGTTCTTC. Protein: CASTPGQSSYNEQFF.